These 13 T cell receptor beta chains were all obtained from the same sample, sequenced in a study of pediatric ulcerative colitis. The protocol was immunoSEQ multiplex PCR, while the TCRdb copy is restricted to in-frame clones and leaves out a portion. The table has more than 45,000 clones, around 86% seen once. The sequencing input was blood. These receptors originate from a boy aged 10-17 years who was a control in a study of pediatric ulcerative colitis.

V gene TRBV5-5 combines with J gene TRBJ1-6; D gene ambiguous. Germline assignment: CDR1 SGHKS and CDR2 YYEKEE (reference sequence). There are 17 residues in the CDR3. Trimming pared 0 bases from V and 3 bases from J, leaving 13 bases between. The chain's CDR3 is CASSLAVSEIYNSPLHF. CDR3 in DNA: TGTGCCAGCAGCTTGGCGGTTTCGGAGATCTATAATTCACCCCTCCACTTT.

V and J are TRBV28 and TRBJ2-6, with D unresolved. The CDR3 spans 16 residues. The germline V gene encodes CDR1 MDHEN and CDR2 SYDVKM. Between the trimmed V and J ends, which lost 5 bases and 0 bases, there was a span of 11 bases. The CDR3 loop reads CASSRGRSSGANVLTF. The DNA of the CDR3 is TGTGCCAGCAGTCGCGGACGGAGCTCTGGGGCCAACGTCCTGACTTTC.

The CDR3 spells CASSTRTGWGNSTDTQYF. In DNA, the CDR3 is TGTGCCAGCAGTACCCGGACAGGGTGGGGAAATAGCACAGATACGCAGTATTTT. V and J are TRBV25-1 and TRBJ2-3, with 8 bases matching TRBD1. The germline V gene encodes CDR1 MGHDK and CDR2 SYGVNS. The V gene end was trimmed by 5 bases and the J gene end by 0 bases; junction bases not matched to a gene: 13. This CDR3 is built from 18 residues.

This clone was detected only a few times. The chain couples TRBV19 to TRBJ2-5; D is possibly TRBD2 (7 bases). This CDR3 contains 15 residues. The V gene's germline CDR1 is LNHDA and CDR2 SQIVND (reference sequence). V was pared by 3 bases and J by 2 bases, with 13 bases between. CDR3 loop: CASSIKGGQQETQYF. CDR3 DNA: TGTGCCAGTAGTATTAAGGGGGGGCAACAAGAGACCCAGTACTTC. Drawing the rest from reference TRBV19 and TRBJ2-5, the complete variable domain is DGGITQSPKYLFRKEGQNVTLSCEQNLNHDAMYWYRQDPGQGLRLIYYSQIVNDFQKGDIAEGYSVSREKKESFPLTVTSAQKNPTAFYLCASSIKGGQQETQYFGPGTRLLVL.

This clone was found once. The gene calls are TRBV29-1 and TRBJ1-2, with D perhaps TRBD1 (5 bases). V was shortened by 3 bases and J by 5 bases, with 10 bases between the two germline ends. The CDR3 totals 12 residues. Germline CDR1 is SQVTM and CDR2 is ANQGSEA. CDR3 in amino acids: CSVDGGEYGYTF. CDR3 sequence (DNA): TGCAGCGTTGACGGGGGGGAGTATGGCTACACCTTC.

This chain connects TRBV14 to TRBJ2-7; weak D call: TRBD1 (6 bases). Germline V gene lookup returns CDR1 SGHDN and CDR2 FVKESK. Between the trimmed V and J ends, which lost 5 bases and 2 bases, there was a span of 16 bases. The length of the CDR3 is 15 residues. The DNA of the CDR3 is TGTGCCAGCAGCAGTTCCGGGACACTGCCCTACGAGCAGTACTTC. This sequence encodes CASSSSGTLPYEQYF.

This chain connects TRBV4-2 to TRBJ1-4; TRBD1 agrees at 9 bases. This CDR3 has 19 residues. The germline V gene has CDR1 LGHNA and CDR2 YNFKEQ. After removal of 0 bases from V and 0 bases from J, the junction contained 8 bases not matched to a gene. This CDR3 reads CASSQDGTGRWATNEKLFF. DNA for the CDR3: TGTGCCAGCAGCCAAGATGGGACAGGGAGATGGGCAACTAATGAAAAACTGTTTTTT.

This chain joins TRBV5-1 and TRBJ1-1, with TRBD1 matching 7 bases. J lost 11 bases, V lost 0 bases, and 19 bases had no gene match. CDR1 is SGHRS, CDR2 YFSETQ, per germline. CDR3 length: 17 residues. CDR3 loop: CASSLVHYTEGPGGAFF. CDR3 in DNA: TGCGCCAGCAGCTTGGTACACTACACGGAAGGACCAGGGGGTGCTTTCTTT.

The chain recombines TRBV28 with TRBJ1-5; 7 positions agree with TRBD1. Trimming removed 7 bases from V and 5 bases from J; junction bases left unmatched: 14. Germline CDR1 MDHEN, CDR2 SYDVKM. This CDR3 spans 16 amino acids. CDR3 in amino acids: CASIPTRDSYYQPQHF. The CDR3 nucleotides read TGTGCCAGCATCCCGACCCGGGACAGCTATTATCAGCCCCAGCATTTT.

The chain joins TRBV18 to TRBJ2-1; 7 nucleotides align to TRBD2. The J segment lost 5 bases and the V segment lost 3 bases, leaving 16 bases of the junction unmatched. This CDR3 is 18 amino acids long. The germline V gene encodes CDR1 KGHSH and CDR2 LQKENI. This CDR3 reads CASSPAPRGEALNNEQFF. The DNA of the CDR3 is TGTGCCAGCTCACCCGCCCCTCGGGGGGAGGCTTTGAACAATGAGCAGTTCTTC.

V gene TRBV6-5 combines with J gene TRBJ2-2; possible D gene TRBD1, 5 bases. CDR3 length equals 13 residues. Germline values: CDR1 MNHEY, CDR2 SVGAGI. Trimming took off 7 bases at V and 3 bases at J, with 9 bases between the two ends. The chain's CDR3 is CASKQEYTGELFF. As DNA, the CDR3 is TGTGCCAGCAAACAGGAGTACACCGGGGAGCTGTTTTTT.

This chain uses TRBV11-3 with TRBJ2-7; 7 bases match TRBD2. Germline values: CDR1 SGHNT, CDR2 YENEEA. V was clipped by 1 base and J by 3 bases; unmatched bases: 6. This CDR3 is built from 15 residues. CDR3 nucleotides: TGTGCCAGCAGCTTAGGACCAGCGGGAAACTACGAGCAGTACTTC. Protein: CASSLGPAGNYEQYF.

CDR3 nucleotide sequence: TGTGCCAGTAGAGGACAGGGGGGACCCGGGGAGCTGTTTTTT. It yields the protein CASRGQGGPGELFF. V gene TRBV19 combines with J gene TRBJ2-2, with TRBD1 identical over 10 bases. Germline CDR1 reads LNHDA; CDR2 reads SQIVND (reference sequence). The CDR3 extends over 14 amino acids. The V gene end was trimmed by 6 bases and the J gene end by 6 bases; junction bases not matched to a gene: 4. Full variable domain (outside the CDR3, taken from reference TRBV19 and TRBJ2-2): DGGITQSPKYLFRKEGQNVTLSCEQNLNHDAMYWYRQDPGQGLRLIYYSQIVNDFQKGDIAEGYSVSREKKESFPLTVTSAQKNPTAFYLCASRGQGGPGELFFGEGSRLTVL.